The 23 T cell receptor beta chains below come from one sample, sequenced in a study of T-cell memory formation after mild COVID-19. TCRdb re-called the 5' RACE reads through MiXCR, storing one row per CDR3 protein. The data show about 140,000 distinct CDR3 sequences, 11% to 15% seen once. The sequencing input was PBMCs or a T cell subset sorted from them (not recorded which). These receptors originate from an adult woman who had mild COVID-19 (a few samples of this study predate the infection). Cell type and time point are not known.

This clonotype has a handful of counts. The chain employs TRBV9 and TRBJ2-2; D is unresolved. V was trimmed by 0 bases and J by 0 bases, leaving 3 bases between them. Germline CDR1 is SGDLS and CDR2 is YYNGEE. This CDR3 is built from 14 residues. CDR3: CASSVVPNTGELFF. CDR3 coding DNA: TGTGCCAGCAGCGTAGTCCCGAACACCGGGGAGCTGTTTTTT.

This clonotype was seen many times. The rearrangement joins TRBV19 to TRBJ2-4, with a weak D call TRBD2 (5 bases). V was clipped by 3 bases and J by 3 bases, with 21 bases between them. Looked up from germline, CDR1 is LNHDA and CDR2 is SQIVND (reference sequence). CDR3 length: 18 amino acids. CDR3 nucleotide sequence: TGTGCCAGTAGTATGGAGGAGTGGTCAGACCGTAACAAAAACATTCAGTACTTC. Translated: CASSMEEWSDRNKNIQYF. Full variable domain (rest looked up from reference TRBV19 and TRBJ2-4): DGGITQSPKYLFRKEGQNVTLSCEQNLNHDAMYWYRQDPGQGLRLIYYSQIVNDFQKGDIAEGYSVSREKKESFPLTVTSAQKNPTAFYLCASSMEEWSDRNKNIQYFGAGTRLSVL.

Ten or more counts support this clonotype. V usage is TRBV7-8 and J usage is TRBJ2-7; unclear D gene. Germline values: CDR1 SGHVS, CDR2 FQNEAQ. The CDR3 sequence is 12 residues long. The V and J ends lost 2 bases and 2 bases respectively, with 4 bases between them. The CDR3 DNA sequence: TGTGCCAGCAGCTTATATGCCTACGAGCAGTACTTC. Translated, it gives CASSLYAYEQYF.

This sequence joins TRBV29-1 and TRBJ1-1; 8 nucleotides match TRBD1. CDR3 length: 15 amino acids. Germline trimming cut 7 bases from V and 0 bases from J; bases unmatched to any gene: 10. In germline, CDR1 is SQVTM, CDR2 ANQGSEA. The CDR3 reads CSALGQESLNTEAFF. Written as DNA, the CDR3 is TGCAGCGCCCTGGGACAGGAGAGCTTGAACACTGAAGCTTTCTTT.

The gene calls are TRBV24-1 and TRBJ2-5; 9 bases map to TRBD1. V gave up 3 bases and J gave up 5 bases; unmatched junction bases: 18. Germline V CDR1 and CDR2: KGHDR, SFDVKD. The CDR3 runs 19 residues. CDR3 in amino acids: CATSDGPIGTGPEQETQYF. The CDR3 nucleotides are TGTGCCACCAGTGATGGGCCGATAGGGACAGGGCCTGAACAGGAGACCCAGTACTTC.

This clonotype was seen a few times. The CDR3: CATSRDVSGDSPLHF. CDR3 nucleotide sequence: TGTGCCACCAGCAGAGACGTCAGCGGGGATTCACCCCTCCACTTT. The J gene is TRBJ1-6, the V gene TRBV15; no clear D gene. The CDR3 has 15 amino acids. The V gene's germline CDR1 is LNHNV and CDR2 YYDKDF (reference sequence). Between the trimmed V and J ends, which lost 0 bases and 8 bases, there was a span of 11 bases.

This rearrangement joins TRBV12-3 or TRBV12-4 to TRBJ1-1, with a possible D match to TRBD1 (6 bases). The V and J ends lost 3 bases and 3 bases respectively, with 8 bases between them. The CDR3 length is 13 residues. CDR3 sequence: CASSLPGDTEAFF. In nucleotides, the CDR3 is TGTGCCAGCAGTTTGCCAGGGGACACTGAAGCTTTCTTT.

The chain is built from TRBV7-8 and TRBJ2-4; a weak D match, TRBD1 (6 bases). The CDR3 consists of 19 residues. V was clipped by 5 bases and J by 2 bases, with 25 bases between them. CDR1 SGHVS and CDR2 FQNEAQ come from the germline V gene. DNA of the CDR3: TGTGCCAGCAGCCCCGTCGGGGCAGGGGCACTGGGGTCCAAAAACATTCAGTACTTC. This sequence encodes CASSPVGAGALGSKNIQYF.

The sample holds a few counts of this clonotype. This chain uses TRBV12-3 or TRBV12-4 with TRBJ1-4; D gene uncertain. Trimming stripped 7 bases from V and 7 bases from J, with 13 bases between. The CDR3 contains 13 residues. For the CDR3, the DNA is TGTGCCAGCACCCCTTTTCAGAGTGAAAAACTGTTTTTT. This encodes CASTPFQSEKLFF.

This clonotype was recorded only once. The V and J genes are TRBV20-1 and TRBJ1-2; 9 positions agree with TRBD1. Germline trimming cut 3 bases from V and 3 bases from J; bases unmatched to any gene: 5. Per germline, CDR1 DFQATT and CDR2 SNEGSKA (reference sequence). The CDR3 is 14 residues long. CDR3 region: CSARGQGIYYGYTF. The CDR3 bases are TGCAGTGCTAGGGGACAGGGAATTTACTATGGCTACACCTTC.

CDR3: CASSLGPGTGVNEQFF. CDR3 nucleotides: TGTGCCAGCAGCTTAGGTCCCGGGACAGGGGTCAATGAGCAGTTCTTC. The chain carries TRBV13 and TRBJ2-1; 10 positions agree with TRBD1. The length of the CDR3 is 16 residues. In germline, CDR1 is PRHDT, CDR2 FYEKMQ (reference sequence). The V gene end was trimmed by 0 bases and the J gene end by 6 bases; junction bases not matched to a gene: 5.

V and J are TRBV20-1 and TRBJ2-1, with a weak D call TRBD2 (6 bases). Trimming took off 3 bases at V and 8 bases at J, with 11 bases between the two ends. Germline V gene lookup returns CDR1 DFQATT and CDR2 SNEGSKA (reference sequence). CDR3 length: 12 residues. The CDR3 sequence: CSASSGEDEQFF. In DNA form, the CDR3 reads TGCAGTGCTAGTTCGGGGGAGGATGAGCAGTTCTTC.

This clonotype was counted many times. V gene TRBV29-1 combines with J gene TRBJ2-1; 15 bases are a match to TRBD2. Germline V gives CDR1 SQVTM, CDR2 ANQGSEA. The length of the CDR3 is 15 residues. The junction had 0 bases not matched to a gene; V was cut back by 3 bases and J by 3 bases. The CDR3 coding sequence is TGCAGCGTTGAGGGACTAGCGGGAGGCTACAATGAGCAGTTCTTC. This codes for CSVEGLAGGYNEQFF.

This chain uses TRBV15 with TRBJ2-3, with 8 bases lining up with TRBD1. This CDR3 spans 15 amino acids. Per germline, CDR1 LNHNV and CDR2 YYDKDF (reference sequence). The ends lost 3 bases at V and 3 bases at J; junction bases unmatched: 5. The CDR3 loop reads CATSRRTGWTDTQYF. DNA of the CDR3: TGTGCCACCAGCAGGAGGACAGGGTGGACAGATACGCAGTATTTT.

This chain links TRBV27 with TRBJ2-7; D is ambiguous. The ends were cut back, 2 bases at V and 6 bases at J, with 5 bases in the middle. The CDR3 is 11 amino acids. Germline-derived CDR1 and CDR2 are MNHEY and SMNVEV (reference sequence). CDR3 nucleotides: TGTGCCAGCAGTTTAGGGGTCGAGCAGTACTTC. This codes for CASSLGVEQYF.

This clonotype was seen more than once but under ten times. The gene calls are TRBV7-2 and TRBJ2-5; D possibly corresponds to TRBD2 (6 bases). This CDR3 contains 16 residues. Germline values: CDR1 SGHTA, CDR2 FQGNSA. The germline V and J ends were trimmed by 5 bases and 0 bases, with 16 bases remaining between them. The CDR3 spells CASSPPERVYQETQYF. The DNA of the CDR3 is TGTGCCAGCAGCCCCCCCGAGCGGGTGTACCAAGAGACCCAGTACTTC.

This clonotype was observed a handful of times. The chain links TRBV12-3 or TRBV12-4 to TRBJ2-5, with 12 bases that match TRBD2. There are 16 residues in the CDR3. Trimming at V came to 3 bases and at J to 2 bases, leaving 4 bases not matched to a gene. CDR3 nucleotides: TGTGCCAGCAGTTTCGGAACTAGCGGGGGGCAAGAGACCCAGTACTTC. It specifies CASSFGTSGGQETQYF.

This clonotype came up a few times. This chain joins TRBV7-9 and TRBJ2-2; no firm D call. Germline CDR1 SEHNR, CDR2 FQNEAQ (reference sequence). V shed 3 bases and J shed 0 bases, with 8 bases lying between them. The CDR3 runs to 15 residues. The CDR3: CASSFRAPNTGELFF. CDR3 DNA: TGTGCCAGCAGCTTTCGAGCGCCGAACACCGGGGAGCTGTTTTTT.

There are a few counts of this clonotype. The V gene is TRBV9, the J gene TRBJ2-2, with TRBD2 matching 11 bases. V was pared by 4 bases and J by 2 bases, with 7 bases of the junction left unmatched. Germline loops: CDR1 SGDLS, CDR2 YYNGEE. The CDR3 loop spans 17 amino acids. The CDR3 loop is CASSPRTSGLNTGELFF. The CDR3 coding sequence is TGTGCCAGCAGCCCCCGGACTAGCGGGCTAAACACCGGGGAGCTGTTTTTT.

This chain joins TRBV2 and TRBJ1-4; D is unresolved. Germline V gene lookup returns CDR1 SNHLY and CDR2 FYNNEI. The CDR3 loop spans 16 amino acids. With 0 bases removed from V and 4 bases from J, the gap between germline ends came to 12 bases. The DNA of the CDR3 is TGTGCCAGCAGTGAAGCGCCTTACAGTTTTAATGAAAAACTGTTTTTT. Translating gives CASSEAPYSFNEKLFF. Full variable domain (missing parts from reference TRBV2 and TRBJ1-4): EPEVTQTPSHQVTQMGQEVILRCVPISNHLYFYWYRQILGQKVEFLVSFYNNEISEKSEIFDDQFSVERPDGSNFTLKIRSTKLEDSAMYFCASSEAPYSFNEKLFFGSGTQLSVL.

The CDR3: CSVEDPRLYEQYF. For the CDR3, the DNA is TGCAGCGTTGAAGATCCCAGACTCTACGAGCAGTACTTC. The gene calls are TRBV29-1 and TRBJ2-7; the D is unclear. Germline assignment: CDR1 SQVTM and CDR2 ANQGSEA. V was cut by 0 bases and J by 3 bases, with 9 bases left in between. The CDR3 contains 13 residues.

This chain joins TRBV29-1 and TRBJ2-7, with D perhaps given as TRBD1 or TRBD2 (6 bases each). The germline V gene has CDR1 SQVTM and CDR2 ANQGSEA. V was pared by 7 bases and J by 7 bases, with 17 bases between. The length of the CDR3 is 12 residues. Written as DNA, the CDR3 is TGCAGCGCCTCGTGGGGGGCTACGGAGCAGTACTTC. This encodes CSASWGATEQYF.

The rearrangement links TRBV12-3 or TRBV12-4 to TRBJ2-3, with 8 bases fitting TRBD2. This CDR3 has 16 amino acids. Trimming at V came to 8 bases and at J to 3 bases, leaving 13 bases not matched to a gene. CDR3 sequence (DNA): TGTGCCAGCCATCCTGGTAGAGCGGGGGCAACAGATACGCAGTATTTT. Its translation: CASHPGRAGATDTQYF.